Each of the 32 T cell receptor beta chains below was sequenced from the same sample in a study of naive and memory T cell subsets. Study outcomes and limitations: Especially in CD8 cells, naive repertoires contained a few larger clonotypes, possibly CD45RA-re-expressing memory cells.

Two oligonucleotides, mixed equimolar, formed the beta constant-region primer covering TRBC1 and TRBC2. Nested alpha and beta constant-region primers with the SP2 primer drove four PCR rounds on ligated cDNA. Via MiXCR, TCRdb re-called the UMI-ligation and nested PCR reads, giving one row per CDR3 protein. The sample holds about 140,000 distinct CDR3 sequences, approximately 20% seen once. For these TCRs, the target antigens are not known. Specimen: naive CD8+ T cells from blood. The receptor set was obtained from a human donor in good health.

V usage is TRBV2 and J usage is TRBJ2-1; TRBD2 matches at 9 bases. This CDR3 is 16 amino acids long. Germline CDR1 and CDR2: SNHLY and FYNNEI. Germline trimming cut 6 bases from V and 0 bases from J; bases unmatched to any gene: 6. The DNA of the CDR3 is TGTGCCAGCAGAGCAGCGGGAGGACTCTCCTACAATGAGCAGTTCTTC. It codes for CASRAAGGLSYNEQFF.

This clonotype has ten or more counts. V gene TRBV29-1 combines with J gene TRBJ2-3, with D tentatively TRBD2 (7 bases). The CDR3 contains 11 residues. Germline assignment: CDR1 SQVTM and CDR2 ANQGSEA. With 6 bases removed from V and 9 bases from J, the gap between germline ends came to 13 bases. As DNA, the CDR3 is TGCAGCGTGGGGGAGGGGACAACGCAGTATTTT. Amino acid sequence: CSVGEGTTQYF.

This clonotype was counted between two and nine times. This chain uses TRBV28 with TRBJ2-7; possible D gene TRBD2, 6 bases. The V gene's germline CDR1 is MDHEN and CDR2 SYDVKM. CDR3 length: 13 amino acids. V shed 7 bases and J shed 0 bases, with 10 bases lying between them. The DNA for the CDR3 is TGTGCCAGCAACGGGGACTCCTCCTACGAGCAGTACTTC. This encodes CASNGDSSYEQYF.

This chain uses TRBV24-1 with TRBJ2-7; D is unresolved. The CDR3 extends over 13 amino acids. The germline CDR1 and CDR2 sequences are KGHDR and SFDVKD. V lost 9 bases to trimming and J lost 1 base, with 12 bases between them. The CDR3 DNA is TGTGCCACCGGTCCTAGGCAGTCCTACGAGCAGTACTTC. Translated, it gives CATGPRQSYEQYF.

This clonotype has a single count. CDR3 residues: CASTGQGETQYF. The DNA for the CDR3 is TGTGCCAGCACGGGACAGGGTGAGACCCAGTACTTC. The chain has TRBV28 and TRBJ2-5; 9 bases are shared with TRBD1. The CDR3 is made up of 12 amino acids. Germline assignment: CDR1 MDHEN and CDR2 SYDVKM. J was trimmed by 5 bases and V by 7 bases; bases with no gene match: 2.

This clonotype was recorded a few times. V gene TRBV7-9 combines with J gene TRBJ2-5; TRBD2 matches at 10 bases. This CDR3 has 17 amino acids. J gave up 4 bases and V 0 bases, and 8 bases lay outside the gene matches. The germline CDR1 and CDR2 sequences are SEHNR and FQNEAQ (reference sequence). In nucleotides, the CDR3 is TGTGCCAGCAGCTTAGCGTCCGGGACTAGCGTGCGAGAGACCCAGTACTTC. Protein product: CASSLASGTSVRETQYF.

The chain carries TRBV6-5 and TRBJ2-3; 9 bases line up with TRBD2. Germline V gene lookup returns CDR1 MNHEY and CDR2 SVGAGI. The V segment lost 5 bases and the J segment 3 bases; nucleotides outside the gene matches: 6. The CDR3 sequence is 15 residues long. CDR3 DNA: TGTGCCAGCAGTGGCGGCGGGGGGGTAACAGATACGCAGTATTTT. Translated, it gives CASSGGGGVTDTQYF.

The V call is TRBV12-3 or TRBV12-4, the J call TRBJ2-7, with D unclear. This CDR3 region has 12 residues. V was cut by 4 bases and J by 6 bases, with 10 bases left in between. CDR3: CASSYSEVEQYF. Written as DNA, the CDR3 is TGTGCCAGCAGTTACAGCGAGGTCGAGCAGTACTTC.

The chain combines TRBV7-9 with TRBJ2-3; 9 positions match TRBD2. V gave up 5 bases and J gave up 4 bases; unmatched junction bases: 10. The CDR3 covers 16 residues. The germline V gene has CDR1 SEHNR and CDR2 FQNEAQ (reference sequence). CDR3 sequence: CASSHRVAGVADTQYF. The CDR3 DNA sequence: TGTGCCAGCAGCCACCGAGTAGCGGGAGTAGCAGATACGCAGTATTTT.

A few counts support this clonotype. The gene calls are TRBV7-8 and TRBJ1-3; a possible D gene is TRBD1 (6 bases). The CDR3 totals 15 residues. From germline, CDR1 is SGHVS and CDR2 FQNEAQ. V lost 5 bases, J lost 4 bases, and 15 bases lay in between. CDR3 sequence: CASSQGRGQGNTIYF. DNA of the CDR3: TGTGCCAGCAGCCAGGGGCGAGGGCAGGGAAACACCATATATTTT.

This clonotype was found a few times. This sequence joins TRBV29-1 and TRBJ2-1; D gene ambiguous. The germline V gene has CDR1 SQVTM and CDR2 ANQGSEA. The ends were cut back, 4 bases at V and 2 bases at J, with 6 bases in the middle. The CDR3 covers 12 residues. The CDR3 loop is CSVAQAYNEQFF. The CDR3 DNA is TGCAGCGTTGCCCAGGCCTACAATGAGCAGTTCTTC.

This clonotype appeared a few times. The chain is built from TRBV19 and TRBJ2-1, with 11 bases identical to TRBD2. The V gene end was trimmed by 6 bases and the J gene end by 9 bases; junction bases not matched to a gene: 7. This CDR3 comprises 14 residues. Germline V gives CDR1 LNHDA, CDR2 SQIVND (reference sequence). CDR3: CASSLSGRDVEQFF. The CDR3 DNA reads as TGTGCCAGTAGCCTTAGCGGGAGGGACGTTGAGCAGTTCTTC.

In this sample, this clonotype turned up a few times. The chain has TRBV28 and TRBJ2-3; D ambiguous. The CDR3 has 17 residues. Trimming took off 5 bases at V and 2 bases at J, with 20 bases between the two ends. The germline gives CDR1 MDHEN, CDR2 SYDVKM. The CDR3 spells CASSTYGEEGPTDTQYF. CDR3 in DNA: TGTGCCAGCAGTACCTACGGAGAGGAAGGCCCCACAGATACGCAGTATTTT.

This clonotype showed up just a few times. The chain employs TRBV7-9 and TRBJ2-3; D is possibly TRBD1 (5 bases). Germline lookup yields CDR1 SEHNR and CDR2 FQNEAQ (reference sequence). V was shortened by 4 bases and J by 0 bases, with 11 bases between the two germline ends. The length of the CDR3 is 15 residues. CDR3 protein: CASSSTDTSTDTQYF. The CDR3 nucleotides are TGTGCCAGCAGCTCGACAGATACTAGCACAGATACGCAGTATTTT.

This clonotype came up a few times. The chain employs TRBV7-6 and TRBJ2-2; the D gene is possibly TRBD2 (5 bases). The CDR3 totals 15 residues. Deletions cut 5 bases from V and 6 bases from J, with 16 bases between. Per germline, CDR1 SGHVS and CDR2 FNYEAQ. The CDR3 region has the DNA TGTGCCAGCAGCCCCTCGGGATCGGCGGCCGGGGAGCTGTTTTTT. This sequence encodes CASSPSGSAAGELFF.

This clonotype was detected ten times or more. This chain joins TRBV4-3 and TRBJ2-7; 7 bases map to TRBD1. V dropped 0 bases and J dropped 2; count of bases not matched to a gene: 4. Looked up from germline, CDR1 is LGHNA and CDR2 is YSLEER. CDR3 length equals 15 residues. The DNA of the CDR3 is TGCGCCAGCAGCCAAGAGGGGGACAGAACCTACGAGCAGTACTTC. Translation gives CASSQEGDRTYEQYF.

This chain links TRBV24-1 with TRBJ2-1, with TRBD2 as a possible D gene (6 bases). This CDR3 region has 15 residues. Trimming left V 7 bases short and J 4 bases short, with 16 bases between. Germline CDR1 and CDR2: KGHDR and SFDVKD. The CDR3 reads CATRGGYDSYNEQFF. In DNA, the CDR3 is TGTGCCACCAGGGGGGGTTACGACAGTTACAATGAGCAGTTCTTC.

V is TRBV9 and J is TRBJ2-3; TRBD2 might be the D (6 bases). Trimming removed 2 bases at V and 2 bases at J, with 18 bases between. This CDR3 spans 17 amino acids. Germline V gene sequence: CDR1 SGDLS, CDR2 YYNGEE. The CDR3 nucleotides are TGTGCCAGCAGCGTGCTGGGGACTCCCAAAGCCACAGATACGCAGTATTTT. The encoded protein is CASSVLGTPKATDTQYF.

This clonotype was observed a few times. The CDR3 sequence is CASSPGLAGLWDTQYF. The CDR3 DNA reads TGTGCCAGCAGCCCGGGACTAGCGGGGTTGTGGGATACGCAGTATTTT. This sequence joins TRBV28 and TRBJ2-3; TRBD2 matches at 13 bases. The CDR3 runs to 16 residues. Trimming took 6 bases from V and 6 from J; bases not matched to a gene: 9. Germline values: CDR1 MDHEN, CDR2 SYDVKM.

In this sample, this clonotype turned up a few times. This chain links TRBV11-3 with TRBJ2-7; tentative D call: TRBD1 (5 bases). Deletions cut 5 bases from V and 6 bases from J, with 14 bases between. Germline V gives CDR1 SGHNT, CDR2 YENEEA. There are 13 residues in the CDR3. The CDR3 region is CASSLTSGREQYF. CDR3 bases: TGTGCCAGCAGCCTCACCTCAGGGCGCGAGCAGTACTTC. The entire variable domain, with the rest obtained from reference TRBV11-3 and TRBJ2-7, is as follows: EAGVVQSPRYKIIEKKQPVAFWCNPISGHNTLYWYLQNLGQGPELLIRYENEEAVDDSQLPKDRFSAERLKGVDSTLKIQPAELGDSAVYLCASSLTSGREQYFGPGTRLTVT.

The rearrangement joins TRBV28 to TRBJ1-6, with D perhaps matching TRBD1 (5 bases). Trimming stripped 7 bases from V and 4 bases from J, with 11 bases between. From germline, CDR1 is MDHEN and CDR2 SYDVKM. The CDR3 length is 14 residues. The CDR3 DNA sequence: TGTGCCAGCACAGGACATCGATATAATTCACCCCTCCACTTT. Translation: CASTGHRYNSPLHF.

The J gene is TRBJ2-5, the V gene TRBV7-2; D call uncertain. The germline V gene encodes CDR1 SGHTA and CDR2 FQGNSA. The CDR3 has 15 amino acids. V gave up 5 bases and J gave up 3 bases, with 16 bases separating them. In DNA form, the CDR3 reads TGTGCCAGCAGCCGCCCCTGGGTAGGAGAAGAGACCCAGTACTTC. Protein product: CASSRPWVGEETQYF.

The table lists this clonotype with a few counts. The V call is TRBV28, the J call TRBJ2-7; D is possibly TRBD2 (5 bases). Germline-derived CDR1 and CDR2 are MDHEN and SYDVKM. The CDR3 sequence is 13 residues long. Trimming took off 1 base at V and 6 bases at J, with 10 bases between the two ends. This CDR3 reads CASSLSGGLEQYF. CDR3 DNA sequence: TGTGCCAGCAGTTTATCTGGAGGACTCGAGCAGTACTTC.

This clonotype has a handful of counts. CDR3 protein: CASSRDRGLGYGYTF. CDR3 coding DNA: TGTGCCAGCAGTCGGGACAGGGGGCTCGGCTATGGCTACACCTTC. The rearrangement links TRBV12-3 or TRBV12-4 to TRBJ1-2; the match to TRBD1 covers 12 bases. The CDR3 totals 15 residues. J was trimmed by 4 bases and V by 5 bases; bases with no gene match: 5.

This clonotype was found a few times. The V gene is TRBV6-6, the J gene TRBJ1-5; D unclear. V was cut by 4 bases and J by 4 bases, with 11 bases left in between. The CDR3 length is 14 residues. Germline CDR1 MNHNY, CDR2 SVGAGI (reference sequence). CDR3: CASSSWSFNQPQHF. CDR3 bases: TGTGCCAGCAGTTCTTGGAGCTTTAATCAGCCCCAGCATTTT.

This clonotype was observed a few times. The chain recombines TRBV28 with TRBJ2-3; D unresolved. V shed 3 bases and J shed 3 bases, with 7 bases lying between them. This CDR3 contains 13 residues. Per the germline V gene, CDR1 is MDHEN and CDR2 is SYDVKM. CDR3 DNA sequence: TGTGCCAGCAGTTTCCTACCAACAGATACGCAGTATTTT. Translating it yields CASSFLPTDTQYF.

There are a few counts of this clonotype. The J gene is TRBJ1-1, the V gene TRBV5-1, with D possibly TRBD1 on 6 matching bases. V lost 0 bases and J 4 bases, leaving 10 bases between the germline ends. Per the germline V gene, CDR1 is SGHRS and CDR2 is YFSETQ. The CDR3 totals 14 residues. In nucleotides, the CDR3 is TGCGCCAGCAGCTTGGCCGGCAGGGGCACTGAAGCTTTCTTT. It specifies CASSLAGRGTEAFF.

The CDR3 coding sequence is TGCAGCGTTGAAGAGCCCACCATGAACACTGAAGCTTTCTTT. Residues: CSVEEPTMNTEAFF. This rearrangement joins TRBV29-1 to TRBJ1-1; unclear D gene. V was clipped by 0 bases and J by 0 bases, with 8 bases between them. The germline V gene encodes CDR1 SQVTM and CDR2 ANQGSEA. This CDR3 region has 14 residues.

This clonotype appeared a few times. This CDR3 is CASSHWTGGNTEAFF. DNA for the CDR3: TGCGCCAGCAGCCATTGGACAGGGGGAAACACTGAAGCTTTCTTT. The chain carries TRBV4-1 and TRBJ1-1; 10 nucleotides align to TRBD1. Per germline, CDR1 MGHRA and CDR2 YSYEKL. V dropped 3 bases and J dropped 2; count of bases not matched to a gene: 3. This CDR3 is built from 15 residues.

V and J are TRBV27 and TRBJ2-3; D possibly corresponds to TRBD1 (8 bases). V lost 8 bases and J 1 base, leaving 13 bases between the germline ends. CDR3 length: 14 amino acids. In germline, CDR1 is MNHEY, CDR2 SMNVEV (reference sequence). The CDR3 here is CASQAGQGTDTQYF. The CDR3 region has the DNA TGTGCCAGCCAAGCGGGACAGGGCACAGATACGCAGTATTTT.

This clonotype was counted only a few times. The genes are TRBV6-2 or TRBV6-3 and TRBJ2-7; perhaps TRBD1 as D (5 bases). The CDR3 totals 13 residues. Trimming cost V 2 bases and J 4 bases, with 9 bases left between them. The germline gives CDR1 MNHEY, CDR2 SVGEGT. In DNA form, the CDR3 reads TGTGCCAGCAGTTACGGGGCAGGGTACGAGCAGTACTTC. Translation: CASSYGAGYEQYF.

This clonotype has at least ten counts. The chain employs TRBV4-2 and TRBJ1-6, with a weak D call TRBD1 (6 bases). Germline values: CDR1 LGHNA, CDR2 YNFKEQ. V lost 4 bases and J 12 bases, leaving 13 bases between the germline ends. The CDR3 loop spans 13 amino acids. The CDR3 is CASSLRGIQPLHF. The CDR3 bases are TGTGCCAGCAGCCTCAGGGGAATTCAACCCCTCCACTTT.